This entry features one T cell receptor beta chain sequence. This sample was taken from a study of blood T cell repertoires in COVID-19. Study summary: Samples came from the United States, Italy and Spain, spanning acute and convalescent COVID-19. Sources were T cells, B-cell-depleted T cells, or PBMCs; the material itself was cDNA or gDNA.

In the original processing: Nucleated cell number was recorded as an estimate derived from reference gene primer amplification. Produced via immunoSEQ multiplex PCR; TCRdb's table is partial and in-frame only. V, J and clone size reflect that table, while D and trimming were determined from the DNA. Altogether approximately 210,000 clones are present, less than 90% being singletons, with the ten largest covering 0.72%. Per the germline V gene, CDR1 is MRHNA and CDR2 is SNTAGT. This CDR3 is built from 15 residues. V was cut by 3 bases and J by 2 bases, with 12 bases left in between. Material for sequencing was peripheral blood. The chain has TRBV6-4 and TRBJ2-3; D is perhaps TRBD2 (6 bases). This TCR derives from a man in his forties with acute or convalescent COVID-19. CDR3 protein: CASSETSSPTDTQYF. The DNA for the CDR3 is TGTGCCAGCAGTGAAACTAGCTCCCCCACAGATACGCAGTATTTT.